The 27 T cell receptor beta chains below were found in one sample sequenced in a study of blood T cell repertoires in COVID-19. The table came from immunoSEQ multiplex PCR; TCRdb's copy has only in-frame clones and leaves some out. The table records about 200,000 clones, 80% to 90% of them present only once. Sequencing used peripheral blood. The receptors here all came from a woman between 65 and 79 years old with acute or convalescent COVID-19.

This chain links TRBV18 with TRBJ2-3; D might be TRBD2 (6 bases). V lost 2 bases to trimming and J lost 8 bases, with 20 bases between them. The CDR3 loop spans 16 amino acids. The germline gives CDR1 KGHSH, CDR2 LQKENI. The CDR3 DNA reads TGTGCCAGCTCACCAGGACGGACTACGGGGTCAGGTACGCAGTATTTT. It is translated as CASSPGRTTGSGTQYF.

J is TRBJ2-5 and V is TRBV7-8; 12 positions agree with TRBD2. J was trimmed by 5 bases and V by 8 bases; bases with no gene match: 3. In germline, CDR1 is SGHVS, CDR2 FQNEAQ. The CDR3 sequence is 13 residues long. CDR3 region: CASRLAGEETQYF. The CDR3 DNA is TGTGCCAGCCGACTAGCGGGAGAGGAGACCCAGTACTTC.

This clone has just one count. The CDR3 DNA follows: TGCGCCAGCGGCACTAGCTCCGACACCGGGGAGCTGTTTTTT. Translating it yields CASGTSSDTGELFF. This chain uses TRBV10-1 with TRBJ2-2; D is perhaps TRBD2 (6 bases). V lost 8 bases, J lost 3 bases, and 13 bases lay in between. The CDR3 loop spans 14 amino acids. From germline, CDR1 is WNHNN and CDR2 SYGVQD (reference sequence).

This sequence joins TRBV12-3 or TRBV12-4 and TRBJ2-1; no firm D call. V lost 6 bases and J 7 bases, leaving 7 bases between the germline ends. There are 11 residues in the CDR3. The DNA for the CDR3 is TGTGCCAGCAGCATGTCAAATGAGCAGTTCTTC. Amino acids: CASSMSNEQFF.

The genes are TRBV4-1 and TRBJ1-3; TRBD1 aligns across 7 bases. The CDR3 contains 14 residues. Trimming removed 6 bases from V and 4 bases from J; junction bases left unmatched: 6. CDR1 and CDR2 from the germline V gene are MGHRA and YSYEKL. The CDR3 DNA is TGCGCCAGCAGTCCTACAGGGGTCGGAAACACCATATATTTT. Its translation is CASSPTGVGNTIYF.

The J gene is TRBJ2-1, the V gene TRBV7-2; TRBD2 aligns across 8 bases. Germline V CDR1 and CDR2: SGHTA, FQGNSA. The CDR3 length is 16 residues. The V segment lost 1 base and the J segment 1 base; nucleotides outside the gene matches: 3. DNA of the CDR3: TGTGCCAGCAGCTTAGTCAGCGGGAGATCCTACAATGAGCAGTTCTTC. The encoded protein is CASSLVSGRSYNEQFF.

CDR3 nucleotides: TGTGCCAGCACCCGGGACAGGACCAACACAGATACGCAGTATTTT. This encodes CASTRDRTNTDTQYF. The V call is TRBV2, the J call TRBJ2-3, with TRBD1 identical over 8 bases. V lost 7 bases to trimming and J lost 2 bases; unmatched junction nucleotides: 8. Germline-derived CDR1 and CDR2 are SNHLY and FYNNEI. The CDR3 covers 15 residues.

The CDR3 is CASSSGQDRNYGYTF. The CDR3 DNA sequence: TGTGCCAGCAGCTCGGGACAGGATCGGAACTATGGCTACACCTTC. The rearrangement joins TRBV7-9 to TRBJ1-2; TRBD1 aligns across 8 bases. CDR1 is SEHNR, CDR2 FQNEAQ, per germline (reference sequence). The CDR3 runs to 15 residues. V shed 4 bases, J shed 2 bases, and the junction held 6 bases outside the gene matches.

The sample holds one count of this clone. The CDR3 protein is CASSLVASGSQETQYF. Here the CDR3 DNA reads TGTGCCAGCAGCTTAGTGGCTAGCGGTAGTCAAGAGACCCAGTACTTC. The chain uses TRBV13 and TRBJ2-5, with 7 bases that match TRBD2. Losses at the gene ends were 1 base for V and 2 bases for J; bases not matched to a gene: 7. The CDR3 consists of 16 residues. Germline V gene data show CDR1 as PRHDT and CDR2 as FYEKMQ (reference sequence).

The genes are TRBV4-1 and TRBJ2-3; 9 bases agree with TRBD2. J lost 7 bases, V lost 0 bases, and 5 bases had no gene match. The length of the CDR3 is 15 residues. CDR1 is MGHRA and CDR2 is YSYEKL in the germline V gene. In DNA form, the CDR3 reads TGCGCCAGCAGCCAAGATTTGGCGGGGGGGTATACGCAGTATTTT. Protein product: CASSQDLAGGYTQYF.

The V and J genes are TRBV28 and TRBJ1-2, with D perhaps matching TRBD1 (5 bases). The CDR3 contains 13 residues. V shed 4 bases and J shed 4 bases, with 10 bases lying between them. Germline CDR1 and CDR2: MDHEN and SYDVKM. The CDR3 reads CASSSAGGYGYTF. In DNA, the CDR3 is TGTGCCAGCAGTTCCGCCGGGGGCTATGGCTACACCTTC.

This chain links TRBV6-6 with TRBJ1-1, with TRBD1 identical over 9 bases. The length of the CDR3 is 16 residues. The V gene end was trimmed by 6 bases and the J gene end by 5 bases; junction bases not matched to a gene: 13. Germline V gene data show CDR1 as MNHNY and CDR2 as SVGAGI (reference sequence). The CDR3 sequence is CASSELPGTGRTEAFF. The CDR3 region has the DNA TGTGCCAGCAGCGAACTCCCTGGGACAGGGCGGACTGAAGCTTTCTTT.

This clone was seen a few times. The chain combines TRBV7-9 with TRBJ1-2; D is undetermined. Trimming removed 6 bases at V and 0 bases at J, with 11 bases between. This CDR3 contains 14 residues. CDR1 and CDR2 (germline): SEHNR, FQNEAQ (reference sequence). The CDR3, as DNA: TGTGCCAGCAGTTCGTACAGCACTAACTATGGCTACACCTTC. Protein sequence: CASSSYSTNYGYTF.

The V gene is TRBV11-3, the J gene TRBJ2-1, with 13 bases matching TRBD2. Trimming took 5 bases from V and 4 from J; bases not matched to a gene: 8. The CDR3 covers 17 residues. Germline CDR1 SGHNT, CDR2 YENEEA. The CDR3 reads CASSTGLAGAIYNEQFF. CDR3 coding DNA: TGTGCCAGCAGCACCGGACTAGCGGGAGCTATTTACAATGAGCAGTTCTTC.

V and J are TRBV19 and TRBJ2-7; 7 nucleotides line up with TRBD1. The trim removed 6 bases at V and 7 bases at J, leaving 9 bases unmatched. CDR1 LNHDA and CDR2 SQIVND come from the germline V gene (reference sequence). CDR3 length: 13 amino acids. Here the CDR3 reads CASSPTGVREQYF. The CDR3 DNA is TGTGCCAGTAGCCCCACAGGGGTCCGGGAGCAGTACTTC.

V is TRBV4-2 and J is TRBJ1-4; D gene ambiguous. Looked up from germline, CDR1 is LGHNA and CDR2 is YNFKEQ. The germline V and J ends were trimmed by 0 bases and 5 bases, with 13 bases remaining between them. The CDR3 covers 16 residues. The DNA for the CDR3 is TGTGCCAGCAGCCAAGATGCAGGAGGAGAAAATGAAAAACTGTTTTTT. Residues: CASSQDAGGENEKLFF.

The genes are TRBV12-5 and TRBJ1-3, with D perhaps matching TRBD1 (5 bases). CDR1 LGHNT and CDR2 FRNRAP come from the germline V gene. The V and J ends lost 1 base and 2 bases respectively, with 15 bases between them. The CDR3 covers 17 residues. Here the CDR3 DNA reads TGTGCTAGTGGTTTGGCGATCCCAGGGAAGGCTGGAAACACCATATATTTT. Its translation: CASGLAIPGKAGNTIYF. Complete variable domain (other parts from reference TRBV12-5 and TRBJ1-3): DARVTQTPRHKVTEMGQEVTMRCQPILGHNTVFWYRQTMMQGLELLAYFRNRAPLDDSGMPKDRFSAEMPDATLATLKIQPSEPRDSAVYFCASGLAIPGKAGNTIYFGEGSWLTVV.

The genes are TRBV19 and TRBJ1-1; D is ambiguous. With 2 bases removed from V and 10 bases from J, the gap between germline ends came to 11 bases. The CDR3 is made up of 12 amino acids. Germline CDR1 and CDR2: LNHDA and SQIVND (reference sequence). The CDR3 sequence: CASSITEARAFF. The CDR3 region has the DNA TGTGCCAGTAGTATAACGGAGGCGCGAGCTTTCTTT.

The CDR3 DNA reads TGTGCCAGCAGCCAACGCGGGAGTGGGGAGACCCAGTACTTC. Its protein product is CASSQRGSGETQYF. This chain links TRBV3-1 (or the pseudogene TRBV3-2) with TRBJ2-5, with 7 bases aligning to TRBD2. The germline V gene encodes CDR1 LGHDT and CDR2 YNNKEL (reference sequence). The CDR3 sequence is 14 residues long. Trimming cost V 2 bases and J 5 bases; bases outside gene matches: 5.

The chain combines TRBV5-4 with TRBJ2-1; 8 nucleotides line up with TRBD2. Germline trimming cut 3 bases from V and 6 bases from J; bases unmatched to any gene: 8. CDR3 size: 15 residues. Germline lookup yields CDR1 SGHNT and CDR2 YYREEE (reference sequence). This CDR3 is CASSSPGTRSNEQFF. The CDR3 DNA reads TGTGCCAGCAGCTCTCCCGGGACTAGAAGCAATGAGCAGTTCTTC.

The chain couples TRBV24-1 to TRBJ2-3; 11 nucleotides agree with TRBD1. The CDR3 loop spans 13 amino acids. The germline V gene has CDR1 KGHDR and CDR2 SFDVKD. J gave up 3 bases and V 9 bases, and 1 base lay outside the gene matches. The CDR3 nucleotides are TGTGCCACCGGACAGGGGGCGACAGATACGCAGTATTTT. Protein product: CATGQGATDTQYF.

The chain recombines TRBV3-1 (or the pseudogene TRBV3-2) with TRBJ2-7; D call uncertain. The germline gives CDR1 LGHDT, CDR2 YNNKEL (reference sequence). Trimming removed 0 bases from V and 8 bases from J, with 11 bases in between. The CDR3 is 13 residues long. The CDR3 nucleotides read TGTGCCAGCAGCCAAGATTACGGGTTGAAGCAGTACTTC. Residues: CASSQDYGLKQYF.

This chain uses TRBV28 with TRBJ2-2; 8 bases agree with TRBD1. Trimming at V came to 6 bases and at J to 6 bases, leaving 9 bases not matched to a gene. The CDR3 covers 15 residues. The germline gives CDR1 MDHEN, CDR2 SYDVKM. The CDR3 region is CASRFKDRAAGELFF. The CDR3 DNA is TGTGCCAGCAGATTCAAGGACAGGGCAGCCGGGGAGCTGTTTTTT.

The J gene is TRBJ1-1, the V gene TRBV18; 8 nucleotides match TRBD1. After removal of 4 bases from V and 1 base from J, the junction contained 5 bases not matched to a gene. From germline, CDR1 is KGHSH and CDR2 LQKENI. The length of the CDR3 is 15 residues. CDR3 residues: CASSLKGQGNTEAFF. In DNA, the CDR3 is TGTGCCAGCTCACTAAAAGGACAGGGGAACACTGAAGCTTTCTTT.

This clone has only one observation. V and J are TRBV27 and TRBJ1-3, with a tentative D call TRBD1 (6 bases). V dropped 3 bases and J dropped 0 bases, with 33 bases sitting between them. Germline V lookup: CDR1 MNHEY, CDR2 SMNVEV (reference sequence). The CDR3 loop spans 23 amino acids. The CDR3 loop reads CASSFYPPLANLRQTGSGNTIYF. The CDR3 DNA is TGTGCCAGCAGTTTCTACCCCCCCCTGGCTAACCTCAGACAGACAGGCTCTGGAAACACCATATATTTT.

The chain employs TRBV27 and TRBJ2-2, with no clear D. The germline V gene has CDR1 MNHEY and CDR2 SMNVEV (reference sequence). CDR3 size: 13 residues. V was clipped by 5 bases and J by 6 bases, with 10 bases between them. Here the CDR3 DNA reads TGTGCCAGCAGTACCCTAGGCCCCGGGGAGCTGTTTTTT. This gives the protein CASSTLGPGELFF.

The rearrangement links TRBV27 to TRBJ2-7, with TRBD1 identical over 9 bases. The V gene end was trimmed by 5 bases and the J gene end by 6 bases; junction bases not matched to a gene: 11. The CDR3 consists of 15 residues. CDR1 and CDR2 (germline): MNHEY, SMNVEV (reference sequence). CDR3 coding DNA: TGTGCCAGCAGTCCTTCCGGGACAGGGCCGGGCGAGCAGTACTTC. Amino acid sequence: CASSPSGTGPGEQYF.